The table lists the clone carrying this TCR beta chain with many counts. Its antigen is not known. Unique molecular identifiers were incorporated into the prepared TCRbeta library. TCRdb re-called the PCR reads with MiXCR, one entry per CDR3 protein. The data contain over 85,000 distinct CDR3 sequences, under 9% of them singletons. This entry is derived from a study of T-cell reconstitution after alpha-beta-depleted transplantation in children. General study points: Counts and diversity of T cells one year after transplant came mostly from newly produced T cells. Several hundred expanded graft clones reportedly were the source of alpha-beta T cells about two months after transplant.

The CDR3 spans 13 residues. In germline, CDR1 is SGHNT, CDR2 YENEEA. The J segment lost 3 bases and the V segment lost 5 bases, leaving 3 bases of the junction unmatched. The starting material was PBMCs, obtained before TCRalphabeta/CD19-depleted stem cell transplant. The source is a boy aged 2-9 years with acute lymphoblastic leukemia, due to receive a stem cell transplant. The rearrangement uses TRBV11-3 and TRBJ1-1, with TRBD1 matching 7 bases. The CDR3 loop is CASSLQGHTEAFF. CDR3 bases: TGTGCCAGCAGCCTACAGGGGCACACTGAAGCTTTCTTT. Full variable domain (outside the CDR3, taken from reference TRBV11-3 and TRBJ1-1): EAGVVQSPRYKIIEKKQPVAFWCNPISGHNTLYWYLQNLGQGPELLIRYENEEAVDDSQLPKDRFSAERLKGVDSTLKIQPAELGDSAVYLCASSLQGHTEAFFGQGTRLTVV.